This TCR beta chain is from a study of CD8+CD57+ T cells in acquired aplastic anemia. It was patients with CD8+CD57+ cell expansion by flow cytometry who were chosen for sequencing. Trimming shortened V by 5 bases and J by 5 bases, and 25 bases separated the two germline ends. Germline V lookup: CDR1 MNHNS, CDR2 SASEGT. CDR3 length: 18 residues. CDR3 and TCR beta VDJ profiling relied on a genomic DNA template. In TCRdb, the reads were re-called with MiXCR into one record per CDR3 protein. The sample contains about 160,000 distinct CDR3 sequences, approximately 51% of which appear only once. This sequence was found in a human donor with aplastic anemia. Material for sequencing was sorted CD4+, CD8+, or CD8+CD57+ T cells (not recorded which) from PBMCs. The chain carries TRBV6-1 and TRBJ2-1; D is undetermined. The CDR3 nucleotides read TGTGCCAGCAGTAAGTTTCTGGGTCTGCGTCCCCGAGACAATGAGCAGTTCTTC. Protein sequence: CASSKFLGLRPRDNEQFF.